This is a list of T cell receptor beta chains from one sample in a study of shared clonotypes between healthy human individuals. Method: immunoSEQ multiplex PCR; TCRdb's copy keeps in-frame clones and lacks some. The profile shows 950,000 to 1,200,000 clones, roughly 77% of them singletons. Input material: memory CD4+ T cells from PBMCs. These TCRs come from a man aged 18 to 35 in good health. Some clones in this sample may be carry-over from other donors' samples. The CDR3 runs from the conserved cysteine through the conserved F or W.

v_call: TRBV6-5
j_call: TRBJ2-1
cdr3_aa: CASSLGTSWSNEQFF

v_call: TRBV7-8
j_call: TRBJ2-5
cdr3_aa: CASSFREVRETQYF

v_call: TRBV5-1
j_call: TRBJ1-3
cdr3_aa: CASSNEGGFSGNTIYF

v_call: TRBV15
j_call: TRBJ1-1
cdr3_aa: CATSRGFIGNTEAFF

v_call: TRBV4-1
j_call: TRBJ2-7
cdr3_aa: CASSQAGLAHYEQYF

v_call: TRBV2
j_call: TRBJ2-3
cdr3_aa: CASSEDRQSTDTQYF

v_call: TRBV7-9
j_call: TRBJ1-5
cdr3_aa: CASIAIGDNQPQHF

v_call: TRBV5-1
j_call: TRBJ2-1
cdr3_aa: CASSLGAGWYNEQFF

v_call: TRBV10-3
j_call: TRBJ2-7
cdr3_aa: CAISGDRGSYEQYF

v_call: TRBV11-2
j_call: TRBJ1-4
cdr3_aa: CASSLGVAGINEKLFF

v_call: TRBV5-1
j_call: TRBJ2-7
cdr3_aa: CASSLAGFAVPEQYF

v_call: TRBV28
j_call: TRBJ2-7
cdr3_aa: CASSLRPGLAGQGFYEQYF

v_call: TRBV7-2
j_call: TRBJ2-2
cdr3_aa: CASKTGPNTGELFF

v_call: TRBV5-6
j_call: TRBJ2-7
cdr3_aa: CASSFGGGKEQYF

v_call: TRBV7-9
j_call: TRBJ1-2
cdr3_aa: CASSFSGAPTWGYTF

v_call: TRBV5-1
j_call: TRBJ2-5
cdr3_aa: CASAIGASGAQETQYF

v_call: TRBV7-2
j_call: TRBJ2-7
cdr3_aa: CASSTTGSIYEQYF

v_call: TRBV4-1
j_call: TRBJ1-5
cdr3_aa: CASSQGSRVGQPQHF

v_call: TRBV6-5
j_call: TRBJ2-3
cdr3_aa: CASSQLTGATDTQYF

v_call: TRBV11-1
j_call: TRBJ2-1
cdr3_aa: CASSLGGLAGDLSYNEQFF

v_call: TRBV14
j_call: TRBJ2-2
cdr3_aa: CASSQELGTYGELFF

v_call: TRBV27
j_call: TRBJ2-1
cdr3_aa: CASSLRREPVHEQFF

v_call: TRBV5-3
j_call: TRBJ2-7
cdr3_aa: CARRYSVDRSSYEQYF

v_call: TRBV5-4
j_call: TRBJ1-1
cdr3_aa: CASNPRGGNTEAFF

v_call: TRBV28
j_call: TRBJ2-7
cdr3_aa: CASTTTRQGGEQYF

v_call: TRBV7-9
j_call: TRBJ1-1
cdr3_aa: CASSSTQGTEAFF

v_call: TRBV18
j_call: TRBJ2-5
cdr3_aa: CASSPASQETQYF

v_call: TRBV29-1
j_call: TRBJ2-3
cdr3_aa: CSVGSFAVSDTQYF

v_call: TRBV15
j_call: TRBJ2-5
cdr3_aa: CATSRDLPVETQYF

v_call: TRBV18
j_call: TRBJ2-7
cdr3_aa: CASSPGIGDEQYF

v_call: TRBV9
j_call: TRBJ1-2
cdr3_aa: CASSVSKGAGGRYGYTF

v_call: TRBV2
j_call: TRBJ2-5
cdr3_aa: CASSYLLGQETQYF

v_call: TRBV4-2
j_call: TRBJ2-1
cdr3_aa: CASREDSYNEQFF

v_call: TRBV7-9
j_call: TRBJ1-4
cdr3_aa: CASSLGQGGGEKLFF

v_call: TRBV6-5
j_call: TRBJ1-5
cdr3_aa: CASSYSGRQPQHF

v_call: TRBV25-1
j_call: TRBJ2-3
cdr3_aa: CASSVTSGGTDTQYF

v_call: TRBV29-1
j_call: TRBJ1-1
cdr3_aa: CSVEDGANTEAFF

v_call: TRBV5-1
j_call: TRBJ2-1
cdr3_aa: CASSLLPSVPLVYNEQFF

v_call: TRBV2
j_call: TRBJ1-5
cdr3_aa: CAGADSNQPQHF

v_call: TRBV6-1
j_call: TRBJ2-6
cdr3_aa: CASRTGQGGANVLTF

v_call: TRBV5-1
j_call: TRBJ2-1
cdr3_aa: CASSRVGQGSNEQFF

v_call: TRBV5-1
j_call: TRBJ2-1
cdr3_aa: CASSPGTPRLSYNEQFF

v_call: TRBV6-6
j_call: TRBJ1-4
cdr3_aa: CASSPWDRVGEKLFF

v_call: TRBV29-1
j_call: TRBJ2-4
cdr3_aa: CSLPPQDKREGPNIQYF

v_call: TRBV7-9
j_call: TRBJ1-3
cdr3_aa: CASSLRSEGNTIYF

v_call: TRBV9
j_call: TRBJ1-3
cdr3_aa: CASSVGGGQGAGNTIYF

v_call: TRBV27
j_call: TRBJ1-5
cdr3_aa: CASSLYRGNQPQHF

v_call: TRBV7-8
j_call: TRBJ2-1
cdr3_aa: CASSLGRARHNEQFF

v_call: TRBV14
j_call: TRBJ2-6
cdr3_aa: CASSQVASGIFAGANVLTF

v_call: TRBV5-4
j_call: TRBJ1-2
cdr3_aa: CASSLWAGYGYTF

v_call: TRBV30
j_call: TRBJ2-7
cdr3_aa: CAWSGAGAKNEQYF

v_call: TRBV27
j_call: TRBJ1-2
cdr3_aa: CASSLLSTGYGYTF

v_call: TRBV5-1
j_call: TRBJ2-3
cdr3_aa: CASSLTLAGGSTDTQYF